Each of the 2 T cell receptor beta chains below was sequenced from the same sample in a study of post-analysis software for immune sequencing data. General study points: Four or five TRBV segments, TRBV5-6, TRBV5-1 and TRBV20-1 among them, were found more frequent in patients than controls.

Unique molecular identifiers were carried by the TCR beta cDNA libraries. TCRdb reprocessed the PCR reads via MiXCR and lists one record per CDR3 protein. The sample shows 500,000 to 600,000 distinct CDR3 sequences, about 40% of them seen only once. Their antigen targets remain unknown. The material sequenced was blood. The receptor source for this set is a girl aged 10 to 17 with multiple sclerosis.

The sample holds a few counts of this clonotype. V and J are TRBV10-3 and TRBJ1-2; D perhaps matches TRBD1 (6 bases). This CDR3 is 15 amino acids long. In germline, CDR1 is ENHRY, CDR2 SYGVKD. V lost 4 bases to trimming and J lost 8 bases, with 20 bases between them. This CDR3 reads CAISGPYPGGHGYTF. CDR3 nucleotides: TGTGCCATCAGTGGGCCCTACCCTGGGGGGCACGGCTACACCTTC.

This rearrangement joins TRBV20-1 to TRBJ2-3, with 10 bases matching TRBD1. CDR3 size: 14 residues. After removal of 2 bases from V and 4 bases from J, the junction contained 3 bases not matched to a gene. The germline CDR1 and CDR2 sequences are DFQATT and SNEGSKA (reference sequence). Here the CDR3 DNA reads TGCAGTGCTAGATGGGACAGGGGACCAGATACGCAGTATTTT. Translated: CSARWDRGPDTQYF.